A selection of T cell receptor beta chains follows, all from one sample in a study of cytomegalovirus exposure and HLA in healthy donors. The protocol was immunoSEQ multiplex PCR, while the TCRdb copy is restricted to in-frame clones and leaves out a portion. The sample carries approximately 160,000 clones, 68% recorded once. Sequenced sample: PBMCs. Every receptor here comes from a woman aged 40 to 50 in good health and CMV-seropositive. Each CDR3 is given with its conserved first and last residue. D genes are given only for firm matches. Some rows mark clone size as missing; the rest say once, few, many or name a class of expanded clone.

TRBV4-2	TRBJ1-6	few	NA	TGTGCCAGCAGCCAAGATCATTCCTACCAAGGGGCTAGCTATAATTCACCCCTCCACTTT	CASSQDHSYQGASYNSPLHF
TRBV28	TRBJ1-1	NA	NA	TGTGCCAGCAGTTTACCGAGTGGGGAGACCAACACTGAAGCTTTCTTT	CASSLPSGETNTEAFF
TRBV6-5	TRBJ2-3	NA	NA	TGTGCCAGCAGATCCCCTAGTGCGAGCACAGATACGCAGTATTTT	CASRSPSASTDTQYF
TRBV7-6	TRBJ1-1	few	TRBD1	TGTGCCAGCAGCCTAGTGGGACAGTCGAACACTGAAGCTTTCTTT	CASSLVGQSNTEAFF
TRBV4-2	TRBJ2-7	NA	NA	TGTGCCAGCAGCCAAGATAGAGGCAATGAGCGGCTCGAGCAGTACTTC	CASSQDRGNERLEQYF
TRBV5-4	TRBJ1-2	NA	NA	TGTGCCAGCAGCGTAGAGGGCCCCTATGGCTACACCTTC	CASSVEGPYGYTF
TRBV10-3	TRBJ1-5	NA	NA	TGTGCCATCAGTGAGTCGAAGTTTGAGACCCAGGGCCCCAATCAGCCCCAGCATTTT	CAISESKFETQGPNQPQHF
TRBV28	TRBJ2-1	NA	TRBD2	TGTGCCAGCTCAACTAGCGGGGCGATCTACAATGAGCAGTTCTTC	CASSTSGAIYNEQFF
TRBV28	TRBJ2-1	NA	NA	TGTGCCAGCAGACGACGGACAGCGTCCTACAATGAGCAGTTCTTC	CASRRRTASYNEQFF
TRBV20-1	TRBJ2-1	NA	NA	TGCAGTGCTACGGGACTCGGTGAGCAGTTCTTC	CSATGLGEQFF
TRBV18	TRBJ2-7	few	NA	TGTGCCAGCTCACCAAATAGGGGAGGTCGGGAGCAGTACTTC	CASSPNRGGREQYF
TRBV7-2	TRBJ2-3	NA	TRBD2	TGTGCCAGCAGCCGACTAGCGGGGGGGCCAGATACGCAGTATTTT	CASSRLAGGPDTQYF
TRBV2	TRBJ2-2	NA	TRBD1	TGTGCCAGCAGTGTGGGACAGGGAGGCACCGGGGAGCTGTTTTTT	CASSVGQGGTGELFF
TRBV9	TRBJ2-3	NA	NA	TGTGCCAGCAGCCCCCAGACAGATACGCAGTATTTT	CASSPQTDTQYF
TRBV5-4	TRBJ2-1	NA	NA	TGTGCCAGCAGCCGAGGACTCACCGGGAATGAGCAGTTCTTC	CASSRGLTGNEQFF
TRBV7-2	TRBJ2-7	few	NA	TGTGCCAGCAGCGAGGGAACCTACGAGCAGTACTTC	CASSEGTYEQYF
TRBV28	TRBJ1-2	NA	TRBD1	TGTGCCAGCAGTTTAGGGCAGGGGGCGCGTGGCTACACCTTC	CASSLGQGARGYTF
TRBV29-1	TRBJ1-2	NA	NA	TGCAGCGTTTCCAAACTGGGGGACTATGGCTACCCCTTC	CSVSKLGDYGYPF
TRBV11-3	TRBJ2-2	NA	TRBD2	TGTGCCAGCAGCTTATCAAGCGGGACTGTCGGGGAGCTGTTTTTT	CASSLSSGTVGELFF
TRBV2	TRBJ1-1	NA	TRBD1	TGTGCCAGCCAAGGGACAGGGGGCGCCGACACTGAAGCTTTCTTT	CASQGTGGADTEAFF
TRBV4-2	TRBJ2-7	NA	TRBD1	TGTGCCAGCAGCCAAGTGGGGGGACAGGGGCTTCGGGAGCAGTACTTC	CASSQVGGQGLREQYF
TRBV2	TRBJ2-7	few	NA	TGTGCCAGCACCGAAGGCGGTCGGGAGCAGTACTTC	CASTEGGREQYF
TRBV13	TRBJ2-3	NA	NA	TGTGCCAGCAGCTTAAGCCATGATACGCAGTATTTT	CASSLSHDTQYF
TRBV29-1	TRBJ2-3	few	NA	TGCAGCACAAGACAGTCAGATACGCAGTATTTT	CSTRQSDTQYF
TRBV6-5	TRBJ1-5	NA	TRBD1	TGTGCCAGCAGTTACGATGGACAGGGTGGTCAGCCCCAGCATTTT	CASSYDGQGGQPQHF
TRBV15	TRBJ2-1	few	NA	TGTGCCACCAGCAGAGATCCCCCGACAAACATCAATGAGCAGTTCTTC	CATSRDPPTNINEQFF
TRBV5-6	TRBJ2-3	NA	TRBD2	TGTGCCAGCAGCCCCGTAGCGGGAACAGATACGCAGTATTTT	CASSPVAGTDTQYF
TRBV6-6	TRBJ2-7	NA	TRBD1	TGTGCCAGTCGGACAGGGTTATACGAGCAGTACTTC	CASRTGLYEQYF
TRBV5-4	TRBJ2-3	NA	TRBD2	TGTGCCAGCAGCCCATGGACTAGCGGGGGGGCAGGGACAGATACGCAGTATTTT	CASSPWTSGGAGTDTQYF
TRBV18	TRBJ2-1	NA	TRBD1	TGTGCCAGCTCACCACCGGGACAGGGATACAATGAGCAGTTCTTC	CASSPPGQGYNEQFF
TRBV5-1	TRBJ2-3	NA	TRBD2	TGCGCCAGCAGCCCGGTGGGGGGGGCAGATACGCAGTATTTT	CASSPVGGADTQYF
TRBV7-2	TRBJ2-7	NA	TRBD1	TGTGCCAGCAGCCAGGGACAGGGGGTCCACGAGCAGTACTTC	CASSQGQGVHEQYF
TRBV28	TRBJ2-2	NA	TRBD1	TGTGCCAGCAGTTTATACGGACAGGGGGCGCCCACCGGGGAGCTGTTTTTT	CASSLYGQGAPTGELFF
TRBV10-1	TRBJ2-7	NA	TRBD1	TGCGCCAGCAGTGAAGAGGGACAGGGAAACGAGCAGTACTTC	CASSEEGQGNEQYF
TRBV6-5	TRBJ2-7	NA	TRBD2	TGTGCCAGCAGTTCACTGGGACTAGCGGTCTCCTACGAGCAGTACTTC	CASSSLGLAVSYEQYF
TRBV6-5	TRBJ1-6	NA	NA	TGTGCCAGCAGGGCCAATGGGGGGGGCAGTTCACCCCTCCACTTT	CASRANGGGSSPLHF
TRBV27	TRBJ1-1	NA	TRBD1	TGTGCCAGCAGTTTATGGGGACAGGGTGGGAAGAACACTGAAGCTTTCTTT	CASSLWGQGGKNTEAFF
TRBV6-5	TRBJ2-7	once	TRBD2	TGTGCCAGCAGTCGACTAGCGGGGGAACCCTACGAGCAGTACTTC	CASSRLAGEPYEQYF
TRBV7-9	TRBJ2-3	once	NA	TGTGCCAGCAACCCCAGTCGTGGCACCTTCACAGATACGCAGTATTTT	CASNPSRGTFTDTQYF
TRBV7-9	TRBJ1-1	NA	TRBD1	TGTGCCAGCAGGCCGGGACAGAGGACTGAAGCTTTCTTT	CASRPGQRTEAFF
TRBV6-6	TRBJ2-3	NA	TRBD2	TGTGCCAGCACGGTAGCGGGTAGCACAGATACGCAGTATTTT	CASTVAGSTDTQYF
TRBV2	TRBJ2-1	NA	TRBD2	TGTGCCAGCAAACTAGGACAGGGACTAGCGAACAATGAGCAGTTCTTC	CASKLGQGLANNEQFF
TRBV7-6	TRBJ1-4	NA	TRBD1	TGTGCCAGCAGCTTATTTCAGGGGGCCTGGGAAAAACTGTTTTTT	CASSLFQGAWEKLFF
TRBV28	TRBJ2-3	NA	TRBD2	TGTGCCAGCAATCCCCCGGGACTAGCGGTAGATACGCAGTATTTT	CASNPPGLAVDTQYF
TRBV5-1	TRBJ2-7	NA	NA	TGCGCCAGTGGAGAGTACCCCTCCTACGAGCAGTACTTC	CASGEYPSYEQYF
TRBV6-5	TRBJ2-3	few	NA	TGTGCCAGCTGGTACATAGATACGCAGTATTTT	CASWYIDTQYF
TRBV25-1	TRBJ1-4	NA	NA	TGTGCCGGCAGTGGATCTGGGAGTGAAAAACTGTTTTTT	CAGSGSGSEKLFF
TRBV7-2	TRBJ2-1	NA	NA	TGTGCCAGCAGTCTTAGCCAGAGCTCCTACAATGAGCAGTTCTTC	CASSLSQSSYNEQFF
TRBV5-5	TRBJ1-5	NA	TRBD1	TGTGCCAGCAGCTGGGGACAGGAGGTCAGGAGGGGGCCCCAGAATTTT	CASSWGQEVRRGPQNF